What follows describes a single TCR beta chain. The entry originates in a study of blood T cell repertoires in COVID-19. The ends were cut back, 0 bases at V and 3 bases at J, with 8 bases in the middle. Germline V lookup: CDR1 LGHNA, CDR2 YNFKEQ. The CDR3 has 14 residues. Original processing notes: By means of reference gene primer amplification, nucleated cell counts were estimated. Produced via immunoSEQ multiplex PCR; TCRdb's table is partial and in-frame only. D and trimming come from the DNA, and the V and J calls and clone size come from that table. The sample holds approximately 200,000 clones, roughly 81% seen once. While infection was still active, Seattle patients were enrolled and then followed longitudinally.

The receptor was derived from a woman of 80 years or more with COVID-19, enrolled during active disease. The chain couples TRBV4-2 to TRBJ1-2; perhaps TRBD1 as D (6 bases). Input material: peripheral blood. CDR3 amino acids: CASSQERTDYGYTF. The CDR3 DNA is TGTGCCAGCAGCCAAGAGAGGACAGACTATGGCTACACCTTC.